This T cell receptor beta chain was observed in a study of blood T cells in healthy people across ages. General study results and limits: Both naive CD4+ cell counts and diversity were greater in long-lived donors than in aged donors. Expanded clonotype changes were possibly confounded by unknown donor CMV status.

For the second PCR, which ran for 7 to 11 cycles, a sample-barcoded 5' primer and a J-beta primer mix were used. Template switching added a 12-random-nucleotide identifier to every cDNA molecule. MiXCR, applied by TCRdb to the 5' RACE reads, yields one record per CDR3 protein. The sample lists roughly 720,000 distinct CDR3 sequences, about 53% occurring once. Remarks on this clonotype: Its target is unknown.

The specimen sequenced was blood. This TCR derives from a man older than 75 in good health.

CDR3 residues: CASSARQGRNTEAFF. CDR3 coding DNA: TGCGCCAGCAGCGCGAGACAGGGCCGGAACACTGAAGCTTTCTTT. This chain uses TRBV5-1 with TRBJ1-1; TRBD1 agrees at 7 bases. J gave up 1 base and V 4 bases, and 7 bases lay outside the gene matches. The germline gives CDR1 SGHRS, CDR2 YFSETQ. The CDR3 consists of 15 residues.